The rows below give T cell receptor beta chains drawn from one sample of a study of T-cell memory formation after mild COVID-19. TCRdb processed the 5' RACE reads anew with MiXCR; each CDR3 protein has one entry. The table shows a few hundred thousand distinct CDR3 sequences, with around a sixth occurring only once. The sequenced sample consisted of PBMCs or a T cell subset sorted from them (not recorded which). These receptors came from a man aged 18 to 30 who had mild COVID-19 (a few samples of this study predate the infection). Cell type and time point are not known. The CDR3 runs from the conserved cysteine through the conserved F or W. The D gene is left open where the match is weak. The size of a clone is reported for some rows only, either as once, few or many, or as a class for expanded clones.

J gene,clone size,D gene,V gene,CDR3 protein,CDR3 DNA
TRBJ1-1,few,.,TRBV9,CASSANMRLTEAFF,TGTGCCAGCAGCGCCAATATGAGGTTGACTGAAGCTTTCTTT
TRBJ1-1,few,TRBD1,TRBV14,CASSQAGTGNTEAFF,TGTGCCAGCAGCCAGGCCGGGACAGGGAACACTGAAGCTTTCTTT
TRBJ2-2,.,.,TRBV11-2,CASKGEGRVNTGELFF,TGTGCCAGCAAAGGAGAGGGCAGGGTGAACACCGGGGAGCTGTTTTTT
TRBJ1-2,many,.,TRBV7-2,CASSLVRSDLYGYTF,TGTGCCAGCAGCTTAGTCCGGTCGGATCTCTATGGCTACACCTTC
TRBJ2-1,.,.,TRBV5-5,CASSLDRHEQFF,TGTGCCAGCAGCTTGGATAGACATGAGCAGTTCTTC
TRBJ2-5,.,TRBD2,TRBV20-1,CSASRLAVETQYF,TGCAGTGCTAGTAGGCTAGCGGTCGAGACCCAGTACTTC
TRBJ1-5,few,TRBD1,TRBV4-1,CASSQPGQASNQPQHF,TGCGCCAGCAGCCAACCGGGACAGGCGTCCAATCAGCCCCAGCATTTT
TRBJ1-2,.,TRBD1,TRBV6-5,CASRPDRGFGYTF,TGTGCCAGCAGACCCGACAGGGGTTTTGGCTACACCTTC
TRBJ2-3,few,.,TRBV20-1,CSAWLLTLSTDTQYF,TGCAGTGCTTGGCTCCTTACTTTAAGCACAGATACGCAGTATTTT
TRBJ1-5,few,.,TRBV4-1,CASSRTRDRNQPQHF,TGCGCCAGCAGCCGCACTCGGGACCGCAATCAGCCCCAGCATTTT
TRBJ2-2,many,TRBD1,TRBV6-2/TRBV6-3,CASSFRQGPNTGELFF,TGTGCCAGCAGTTTCAGACAGGGACCGAACACCGGGGAGCTGTTTTTT
TRBJ1-5,few,.,TRBV12-3/TRBV12-4,CASSFSSDQPQHF,TGTGCCAGCAGTTTTTCCTCGGACCAGCCCCAGCATTTT
TRBJ1-2,.,.,TRBV4-3,CASSRDGQYGYTF,TGCGCCAGCAGCCGGGACGGACAGTATGGCTACACCTTC
TRBJ2-3,.,TRBD2,TRBV7-2,CASSLGASGALDTQYF,TGTGCCAGCAGCTTAGGGGCTAGCGGGGCCCTAGATACGCAGTATTTT
TRBJ2-2,few,TRBD2,TRBV4-2,CASSQELRRGANTGELFF,TGTGCCAGCAGCCAAGAACTGCGGCGGGGGGCCAACACCGGGGAGCTGTTTTTT
TRBJ2-3,.,.,TRBV4-2,CASSQATGEDTQYF,TGTGCCAGCAGCCAAGCCACGGGGGAGGATACGCAGTATTTT
TRBJ2-5,few,TRBD1,TRBV6-1,CASSDWTGGEETQYF,TGTGCCAGCAGTGATTGGACAGGGGGCGAAGAGACCCAGTACTTC
TRBJ1-4,.,TRBD1,TRBV7-9,CASSLRPSRDRTVLGEKLFF,TGTGCCAGCAGCTTAAGGCCCTCGAGGGACAGGACGGTTTTGGGTGAAAAACTGTTTTTT
TRBJ1-2,few,.,TRBV3-1,CASSQVGTAIYGYTF,TGTGCCAGCAGCCAAGTTGGGACGGCAATCTATGGCTACACCTTC
TRBJ2-3,many,.,TRBV7-9,CASSTGSDTQYF,TGTGCCAGCAGCACGGGGTCAGATACGCAGTATTTT
TRBJ2-7,.,.,TRBV7-2,CASSQYRAREQYF,TGTGCCAGCAGCCAGTACAGGGCACGGGAGCAGTACTTC
TRBJ2-6,.,TRBD1,TRBV4-3,CASSQDGGQGAGANVLTF,TGCGCCAGCAGCCAAGATGGAGGACAGGGGGCTGGGGCCAACGTCCTGACTTTC
TRBJ2-1,many,.,TRBV24-1,CATSEGGLYNEQFF,TGTGCCACCAGTGAAGGGGGGCTGTACAATGAGCAGTTCTTC
TRBJ2-1,few,.,TRBV20-1,CSGRDNEQFF,TGCAGTGGCCGTGACAATGAGCAGTTCTTC
TRBJ2-7,.,TRBD2,TRBV7-2,CASSALAGGTYEQYF,TGTGCCAGCAGCGCCCTGGCGGGGGGCACCTACGAGCAGTACTTC
TRBJ2-2,.,.,TRBV6-2/TRBV6-3,CASRPSYSNTGELFF,TGTGCCAGCAGACCCTCCTACTCAAACACCGGGGAGCTGTTTTTT
TRBJ2-5,.,TRBD2,TRBV20-1,CSAPPGGRGTETQYF,TGCAGTGCGCCTCCGGGGGGGCGGGGGACAGAGACCCAGTACTTC
TRBJ2-5,few,TRBD1,TRBV5-1,CASQVGDRLETQYF,TGCGCCAGCCAAGTAGGGGACAGGCTGGAGACCCAGTACTTC
TRBJ2-1,.,.,TRBV14,CASSQGLTENNEQFF,TGTGCCAGCAGCCAGGGTTTGACGGAAAACAATGAGCAGTTCTTC
TRBJ1-2,.,TRBD1,TRBV7-9,CASSLAWRQGAGGYTF,TGTGCCAGCAGCTTAGCGTGGCGACAGGGGGCAGGTGGCTACACCTTC
TRBJ1-1,few,.,TRBV20-1,CSASYSLDSMEAFF,TGCAGTGCTAGCTATTCCCTGGACAGCATGGAAGCTTTCTTT
TRBJ2-6,.,TRBD1,TRBV7-2,CASWDRGGFGANVLTF,TGTGCCAGCTGGGACAGGGGAGGGTTTGGGGCCAACGTCCTGACTTTC
TRBJ2-1,few,TRBD2,TRBV4-1,CASSQGRAGGNNEQFF,TGCGCCAGCAGCCAAGGGCGTGCGGGGGGAAATAATGAGCAGTTCTTC
TRBJ1-1,few,.,TRBV29-1,CSVLRENTEAFF,TGCAGCGTTCTCAGGGAAAACACTGAAGCTTTCTTT
TRBJ1-1,many,.,TRBV20-1,CSARAGGTEAFF,TGCAGTGCTAGGGCCGGGGGGACTGAAGCTTTCTTT
TRBJ2-7,.,.,TRBV5-1,CASSFALGNYEQYF,TGCGCCAGCAGCTTCGCGCTAGGGAACTACGAGCAGTACTTC
TRBJ2-1,few,.,TRBV5-6,CASSPGGRGLEQFF,TGTGCCAGCAGCCCCGGGGGGCGAGGGCTTGAGCAGTTCTTC
TRBJ2-1,many,.,TRBV6-5,CASGAPAQGYYEQFF,TGTGCCAGCGGCGCCCCGGCTCAGGGATATTATGAGCAGTTCTTC
TRBJ2-2,.,.,TRBV5-1,CASSLGDPNGELFF,TGCGCCAGCAGCTTGGGTGACCCCAACGGGGAGCTGTTTTTT
TRBJ2-5,.,.,TRBV3-1,CASSQPALGRETQYF,TGTGCCAGCAGCCAACCGGCTCTGGGGCGGGAGACCCAGTACTTC
TRBJ1-1,.,.,TRBV20-1,CSVNVGANTEAFF,TGCAGTGTGAATGTGGGCGCGAACACTGAAGCTTTCTTT
TRBJ2-1,few,.,TRBV20-1,CSARDEGLGDNEQFF,TGCAGTGCTAGAGACGAAGGCCTTGGGGACAATGAGCAGTTCTTC
TRBJ2-3,few,.,TRBV5-1,CASSPSSRDTQYF,TGCGCCAGCAGCCCCTCGTCGAGAGATACGCAGTATTTT
TRBJ1-5,few,.,TRBV6-6,CASTTGGQPQHF,TGTGCCAGCACCACCGGTGGTCAGCCCCAGCATTTT
TRBJ2-3,few,TRBD2,TRBV4-2,CASSRAQLAGGLPDTQYF,TGTGCCAGCAGCCGCGCCCAGCTAGCGGGGGGCCTCCCAGATACGCAGTATTTT
TRBJ2-3,few,.,TRBV7-2,CASSSVGSDTQYF,TGTGCCAGCAGCTCTGTAGGGTCAGATACGCAGTATTTT
TRBJ2-1,.,.,TRBV20-1,CSALKGGSSYNEQFF,TGCAGTGCTTTAAAGGGGGGGAGCTCCTACAATGAGCAGTTCTTC
TRBJ2-3,once,.,TRBV12-5,CASGIGTTDTQYF,TGTGCTAGTGGCATCGGGACGACAGATACGCAGTATTTT
TRBJ2-5,many,.,TRBV20-1,CSAIDRPGQETQYF,TGCAGTGCTATAGACAGACCGGGGCAAGAGACCCAGTACTTC
TRBJ2-3,.,.,TRBV10-2,CASSVLPPLQYF,TGCGCCAGCAGCGTTTTACCGCCCTTGCAGTATTTT
TRBJ2-1,.,TRBD2,TRBV10-3,CAISEMGLAGGPGDEQFF,TGTGCCATCAGTGAGATGGGACTAGCGGGGGGGCCGGGCGATGAGCAGTTCTTC